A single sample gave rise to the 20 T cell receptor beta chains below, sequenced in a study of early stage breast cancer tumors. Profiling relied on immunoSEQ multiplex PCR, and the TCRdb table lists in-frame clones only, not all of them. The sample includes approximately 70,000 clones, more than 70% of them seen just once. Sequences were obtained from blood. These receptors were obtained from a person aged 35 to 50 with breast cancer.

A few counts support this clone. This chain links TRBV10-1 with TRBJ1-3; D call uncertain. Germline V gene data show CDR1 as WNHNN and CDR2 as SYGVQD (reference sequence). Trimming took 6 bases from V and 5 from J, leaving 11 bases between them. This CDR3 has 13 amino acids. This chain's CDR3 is CASSIAGRNTIYF. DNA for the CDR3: TGCGCCAGCAGCATAGCTGGGAGAAACACCATATATTTT.

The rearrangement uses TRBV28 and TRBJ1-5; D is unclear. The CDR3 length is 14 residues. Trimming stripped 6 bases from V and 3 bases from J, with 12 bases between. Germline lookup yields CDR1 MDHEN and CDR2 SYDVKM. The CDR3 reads CASRLPPYNQPQHF. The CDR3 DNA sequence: TGTGCCAGCAGACTCCCCCCGTACAATCAGCCCCAGCATTTT. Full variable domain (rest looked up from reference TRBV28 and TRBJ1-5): DVKVTQSSRYLVKRTGEKVFLECVQDMDHENMFWYRQDPGLGLRLIYFSYDVKMKEKGDIPEGYSVSREKKERFSLILESASTNQTSMYLCASRLPPYNQPQHFGDGTRLSIL.

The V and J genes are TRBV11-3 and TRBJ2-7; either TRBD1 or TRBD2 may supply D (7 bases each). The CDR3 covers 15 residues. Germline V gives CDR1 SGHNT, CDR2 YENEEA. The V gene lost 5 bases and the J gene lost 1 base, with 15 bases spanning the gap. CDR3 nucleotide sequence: TGTGCCAGCAGCCAGGGGGGGAAGGGTTCCTACGAGCAGTACTTC. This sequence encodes CASSQGGKGSYEQYF.

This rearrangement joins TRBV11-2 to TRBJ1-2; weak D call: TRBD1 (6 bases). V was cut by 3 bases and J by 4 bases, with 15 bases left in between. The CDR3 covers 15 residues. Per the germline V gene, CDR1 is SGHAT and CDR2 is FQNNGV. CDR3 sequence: CASSFGDGRGYGYTF. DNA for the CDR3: TGTGCCAGCAGCTTCGGGGACGGCAGGGGCTATGGCTACACCTTC.

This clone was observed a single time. The DNA of the CDR3 is TGTGCCAGCAGCTTGGAGGAGGGTCAGCCCCAGCATTTT. It translates to CASSLEEGQPQHF. The chain is built from TRBV5-4 and TRBJ1-5; D is undetermined. This CDR3 is built from 13 residues. Germline CDR1 SGHNT, CDR2 YYREEE (reference sequence). V lost 0 bases, J lost 6 bases, and 7 bases lay in between.

The DNA for the CDR3 is TGTGCCAGCAGCCCACGTTGGGGCACTGAAGCTTTCTTT. It codes for CASSPRWGTEAFF. The V and J genes are TRBV9 and TRBJ1-1, with unresolved D. The CDR3 has 13 amino acids. The ends were cut back, 4 bases at V and 4 bases at J, with 11 bases in the middle. CDR1 and CDR2 from the germline V gene are SGDLS and YYNGEE.

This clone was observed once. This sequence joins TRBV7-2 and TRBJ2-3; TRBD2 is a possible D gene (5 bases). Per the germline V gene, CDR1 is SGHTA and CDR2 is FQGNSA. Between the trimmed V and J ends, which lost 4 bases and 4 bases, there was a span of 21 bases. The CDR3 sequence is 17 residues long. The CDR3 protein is CASSSGSVATVSDTQYF. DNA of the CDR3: TGTGCCAGCAGCTCCGGTTCGGTAGCGACGGTCTCAGATACGCAGTATTTT.

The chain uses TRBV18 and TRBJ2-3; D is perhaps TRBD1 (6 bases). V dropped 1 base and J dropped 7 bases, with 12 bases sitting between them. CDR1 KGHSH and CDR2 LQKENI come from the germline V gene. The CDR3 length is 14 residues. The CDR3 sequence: CASSPQGTSYTQYF. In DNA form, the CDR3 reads TGTGCCAGCTCACCACAAGGGACAAGTTATACGCAGTATTTT.

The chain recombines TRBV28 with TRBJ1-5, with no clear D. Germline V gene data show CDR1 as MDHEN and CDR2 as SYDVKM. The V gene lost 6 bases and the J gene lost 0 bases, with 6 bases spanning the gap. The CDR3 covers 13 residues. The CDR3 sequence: CASSSNSNQPQHF. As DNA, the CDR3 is TGTGCCAGCAGCTCAAATAGCAATCAGCCCCAGCATTTT.

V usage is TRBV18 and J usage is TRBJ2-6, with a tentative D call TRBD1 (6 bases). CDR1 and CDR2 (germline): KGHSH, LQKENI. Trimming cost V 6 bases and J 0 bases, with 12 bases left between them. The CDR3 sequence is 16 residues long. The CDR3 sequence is CASSYGQISGANVLTF. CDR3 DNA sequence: TGTGCCAGCTCTTATGGACAGATCTCTGGGGCCAACGTCCTGACTTTC.

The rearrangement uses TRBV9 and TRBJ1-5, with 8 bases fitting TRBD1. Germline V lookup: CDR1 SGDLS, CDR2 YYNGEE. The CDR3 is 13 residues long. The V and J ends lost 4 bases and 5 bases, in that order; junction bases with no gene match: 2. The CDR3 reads CASSQTGDQPQHF. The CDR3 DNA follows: TGTGCCAGCAGCCAGACAGGGGATCAGCCCCAGCATTTT. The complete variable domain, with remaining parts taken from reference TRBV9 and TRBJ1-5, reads DSGVTQTPKHLITATGQRVTLRCSPRSGDLSVYWYQQSLDQGLQFLIQYYNGEERAKGNILERFSAQQFPDLHSELNLSSLELGDSALYFCASSQTGDQPQHFGDGTRLSIL.

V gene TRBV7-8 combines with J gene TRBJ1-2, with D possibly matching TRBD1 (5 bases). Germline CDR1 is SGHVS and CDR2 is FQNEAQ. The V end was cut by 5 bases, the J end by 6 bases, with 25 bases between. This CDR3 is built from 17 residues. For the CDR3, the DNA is TGTGCCAGCAGCCCTTCTCCAGACGGGGGACCCTTTAATGGCTACACCTTC. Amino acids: CASSPSPDGGPFNGYTF.

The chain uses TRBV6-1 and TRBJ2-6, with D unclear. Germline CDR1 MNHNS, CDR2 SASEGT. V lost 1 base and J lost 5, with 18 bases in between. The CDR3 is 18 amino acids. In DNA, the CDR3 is TGTGCCAGCAGTGAAGGGATCTCCGTGCGAAGTTGGGCCAACGTCCTGACTTTC. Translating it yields CASSEGISVRSWANVLTF.

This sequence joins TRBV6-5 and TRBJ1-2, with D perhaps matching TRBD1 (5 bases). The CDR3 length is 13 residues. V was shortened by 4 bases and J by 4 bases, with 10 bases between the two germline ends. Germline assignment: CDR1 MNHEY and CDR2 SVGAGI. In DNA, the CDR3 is TGTGCCAGCAGTTCCCGGGGCCCCTATGGCTACACCTTC. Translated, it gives CASSSRGPYGYTF.

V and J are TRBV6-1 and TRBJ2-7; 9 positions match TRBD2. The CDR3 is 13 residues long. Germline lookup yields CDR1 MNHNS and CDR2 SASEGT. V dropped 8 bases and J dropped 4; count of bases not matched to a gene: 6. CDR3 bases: TGTGCCAGCGCGGGAGGGCCAGGGTACGAGCAGTACTTC. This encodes CASAGGPGYEQYF.

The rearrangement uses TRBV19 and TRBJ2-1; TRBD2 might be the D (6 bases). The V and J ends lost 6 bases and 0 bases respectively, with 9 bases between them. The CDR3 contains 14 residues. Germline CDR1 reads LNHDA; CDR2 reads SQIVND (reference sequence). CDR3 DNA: TGTGCCAGTAGAGTAGCGGACTCCTACAATGAGCAGTTCTTC. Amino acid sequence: CASRVADSYNEQFF.

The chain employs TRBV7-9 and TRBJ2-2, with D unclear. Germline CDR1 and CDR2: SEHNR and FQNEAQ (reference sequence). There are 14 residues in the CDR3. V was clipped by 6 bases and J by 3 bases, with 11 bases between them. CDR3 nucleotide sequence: TGTGCCAGCAGTCCCGACGTTGACACCGGGGAGCTGTTTTTT. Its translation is CASSPDVDTGELFF.

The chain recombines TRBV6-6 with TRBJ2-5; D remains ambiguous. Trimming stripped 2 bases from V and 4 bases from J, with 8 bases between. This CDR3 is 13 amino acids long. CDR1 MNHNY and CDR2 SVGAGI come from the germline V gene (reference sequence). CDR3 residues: CASSYLPRETQYF. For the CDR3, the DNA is TGTGCCAGCAGTTACCTACCACGAGAGACCCAGTACTTC.

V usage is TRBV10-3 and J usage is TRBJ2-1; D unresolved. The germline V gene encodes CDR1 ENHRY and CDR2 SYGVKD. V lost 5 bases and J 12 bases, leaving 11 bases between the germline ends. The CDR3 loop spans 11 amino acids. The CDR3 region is CAISRSWMQFF. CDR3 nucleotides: TGTGCCATCAGTCGAAGCTGGATGCAGTTCTTC.

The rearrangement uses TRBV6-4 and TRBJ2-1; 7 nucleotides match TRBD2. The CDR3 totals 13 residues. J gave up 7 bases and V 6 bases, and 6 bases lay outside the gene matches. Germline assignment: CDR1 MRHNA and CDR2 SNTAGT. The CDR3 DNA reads TGTGCCAGCAGCGCCGGGACTATGAATGAGCAGTTCTTC. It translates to CASSAGTMNEQFF.